This T cell receptor (beta chain) is from a study of shared clonotypes between healthy human individuals (dated by TCRdb to about 2020). General notes on the study: The cohort comprised a couple of women and a few men aged 18 to 49 years. Different laboratories and diverse techniques were used to prepare libraries and sequence TCR repertoires, to increase sequencing depth and limit assay-specific biases. Between about 0.9 and 8.9 billion PBMCs per donor were obtained by leukapheresis. To estimate repertoire size and how much clonotype sharing occurs between individuals, the study deeply sequenced the blood TCR repertoires of five or six healthy adults. For each donor, CD4 naive and CD4 memory were each given three plates, CD8 naive was given two plates, and CD8 memory was given one plate.

For the CD8 naive samples, CD45RO-negative cells were positively selected for CCR7, yielding a CD45RA+CCR7+ population from which TemRA cells were excluded. Healthy HIV-negative adults with no recently reported acute infections or vaccinations were included as donors. All donors were Caucasian adults living in Nashville, Tennessee, USA. Blood was collected by leukapheresis, and PBMCs were isolated by Ficoll-Histopaque density gradient centrifugation and then cryopreserved in liquid nitrogen vapor phase. Purity and quantity of every magnetically sorted T cell population were checked by analytical flow cytometry. Genomic DNA was isolated from every sorted fraction and measured by UV absorbance on a Nanodrop 2000c. The CDR3 runs 14 amino acids, cysteine and phenylalanine included. Only CDR3 DNA is held: 42 bases, read in frame from base 1. Relative to germline, V is missing 3 bases and J is missing 7 bases, with 2 bases of the junction outside any gene match. Based on the germline V gene (reference sequence), the CDR1 and CDR2 sequences are MNHEY and SMNVEV.

Beyond this particular receptor, the publication reports: Pairwise subsampling led to the expectation that sequencing depth would affect the degree of clonotype sharing among donors. Compared with non-shared clonotypes, clonotypes shared by all four sorted-subset donors had higher generation probabilities. When several donors were compared, the shared fraction of clonotypes was around 5% for naive CD4, approximately 3.3% for naive CD8, roughly 2.5% for memory CD4, and less than 0.5% for memory CD8. Sampling was limited to blood, and TCR repertoires in tissue likely differ from TCR repertoires in blood. Because the study included a small number of donors, the genetic and exposure-history diversity represented was limited. Larger estimated clonotype richness was generally found for naive subsets than for memory subsets. Even with the large sequencing depth, rarefaction of the sorted-subset datasets indicated that sequencing was incomplete.

Using the deep immunoSEQ assay, TCR CDR3 regions were amplified from genomic DNA by multiplex PCR. Genomic DNA extracted from each cell subset was distributed evenly over all wells of several immunoSEQ 96-well plates, and each plate served as one replicate. For sorted subsets, each replicate PCR was loaded with 150 to 250 ng genomic DNA, equivalent to 30,000 to 35,000 T cell genomes. The purified libraries were quantified using a Qubit 3.0 fluorometer, sized with a Bioanalyzer 2100, and then quantified again using the KAPA Library Quantification kit. Every immunoSEQ 96-well plate was sequenced on a dedicated single-read 150-cycle Illumina NextSeq 550 flow cell. The study's own analysis went as follows. Because the immunoSEQ output included only junctional sequences and no quality scores, the filtering could not be the same as the filtering used for full-length reads. To assign V/J genes and CDR3, sequences were annotated using PyIR, a Python wrapper for IgBLAST v1.9, with IMGT germline references. Reads with weak V/J assignments (E-value above 1e-6), missing CDR3, stop codons, out-of-frame junctions, or ambiguous translated residues were removed. A V3J clonotype was defined by an identical inferred V gene, J gene, and CDR3 amino acid sequence. Percentage overlap between repertoires was calculated by dividing the number of shared unique clonotypes by the size of the smaller repertoire. Repertoire richness was assessed with RTK rarefaction, the Chao1 estimator, and Recon v2.1 estimates of unobserved clonotypes. Generation probabilities for all TCRbeta clonotypes obtained by the gDNA method from a few donors were computed using OLGA. What TCRdb holds here is the immuneACCESS table cut down to in-frame rearrangements. Part of the clones is not present; checked against another copy, under half of the missing clones reflect an unresolved V gene, and the others are unexplained. V and J calls and clone size follow that table, whereas D and trimming were derived from the DNA. The sample has about 2 million clones on record, roughly 94% of them singletons. More than 0.9% of the sample is taken by the ten largest.

In the case of this clone: What antigen it recognizes has not been identified. One base away there is no much larger clone; base qualities are not given.

Recombination linked TRBV27 to TRBJ2-1; TRBD2 matches 11 bases in the middle. This receptor was obtained from a young man in good health. Input material: naive CD8+ T cells sorted from blood. The cell subset or site label here, explained by the study, means: CD45RA+CCR7+. For the CDR3, the sequence is CASSLWTSGNEQFF. The DNA sequence follows: TGTGCCAGCAGTTTGTGGACTAGCGGGAATGAGCAGTTCTTC.